A single sample gave rise to the 5 T cell receptor beta chains below, sequenced in a study of blood T cell repertoires in COVID-19 (TCRdb year 2020). Library method: the immunoSEQ multiplex PCR assay. Here the immuneACCESS table is served through TCRdb, limited to in-frame sequences with V and J called. Missing clones are a known gap in these copies; in checked studies unresolved V genes cover under half, and the rest lacks a known reason. The sample has fewer than 300,000 clones on record, just over 90% of them singletons. The ten largest clones take up 2% to 2.5% of the sample. Source material: PBMCs or T cells enriched from blood (not recorded which). All receptors come from a woman aged 40 to 55 with acute COVID-19.

The CDR3 region has the DNA TGTGCCAGCAGTCGAGACAGAGCCTACGAGCAGTACTTC. It translates to CASSRDRAYEQYF. The rearrangement links TRBV6-5 to TRBJ2-7; tentatively, D is TRBD1 (5 bases). The V end lost 5 bases, the J end lost 2 bases, and 10 bases lay between the germline ends. The CDR3 contains 13 residues. Germline CDR1 and CDR2: MNHEY and SVGAGI.

This clone was seen once. Mismatch with germline at one junction end may stem from a read error. The chain combines TRBV2 with TRBJ1-4; 9 positions match TRBD1. Per germline, CDR1 SNHLY and CDR2 FYNNEI. The CDR3 runs 15 residues. The CDR3 sequence is CASSEGQGFYEKLFF. Here the CDR3 DNA reads TGTGCCAGCAGCGAAGGACAGGGGTTTTATGAAAAACTGTTTTTT.

In nucleotides, the CDR3 is TGTGCCAGCAGGAAAGACAGGGGGCGGTGGTTAACTGAAGCTTTCTTT. Protein product: CASRKDRGRWLTEAFF. This chain links TRBV7-2 with TRBJ1-1; 10 positions agree with TRBD1. V was pared by 6 bases and J by 5 bases, with 12 bases of the junction left unmatched. Germline CDR1 and CDR2: SGHTA and FQGNSA. The CDR3 sequence is 16 residues long.

This chain connects TRBV2 to TRBJ1-4; unclear D gene. CDR1 SNHLY and CDR2 FYNNEI come from the germline V gene. The CDR3 runs to 15 residues. Trimming removed 3 bases at V and 0 bases at J, with 8 bases between. This CDR3 reads CASSESSATNEKLFF. For the CDR3, the DNA is TGTGCCAGCAGTGAGTCGAGCGCAACTAATGAAAAACTGTTTTTT.

The V and J genes are TRBV28 and TRBJ2-7, with 10 nucleotides matching TRBD1. After removal of 5 bases from V and 6 bases from J, the junction contained 7 bases not matched to a gene. The germline gives CDR1 MDHEN, CDR2 SYDVKM. This CDR3 is built from 14 residues. The CDR3 nucleotides are TGTGCCAGCAGTAGACAGGGGGCCTCGGGCGAGCAGTACTTC. Its translation: CASSRQGASGEQYF.